This T cell receptor (beta chain) was observed in a study of blood T cell repertoires in COVID-19. Study information: Sites in the United States, Italy and Spain provided acute and convalescent COVID-19 samples. Nucleic acid was either cDNA or gDNA, and it came from T cells, B-cell-depleted T cells, or PBMCs.

Seattle's cohort entered during active infection and was followed longitudinally. In the study's own analysis: Estimated nucleated cell counts came from reference gene primer amplification. The repertoire was sequenced with immunoSEQ multiplex PCR; TCRdb's copy has only in-frame clones and lacks some. D and trimming were read from the DNA, whereas the V and J calls and clone size are those reported in that table. The sample has around 480,000 clones, 88% seen once; the top ten hold around an eighth. The germline V and J ends were trimmed by 4 bases and 6 bases, with 9 bases remaining between them. The CDR3 runs 12 residues. Germline V lookup: CDR1 LGHDT, CDR2 YNNKEL (reference sequence).

The sequence derives from a woman aged 45-65 years with COVID-19, enrolled during active disease. This chain joins TRBV3-1 (or the pseudogene TRBV3-2) and TRBJ1-2; weak D call: TRBD1 (6 bases). Specimen: peripheral blood. The CDR3 reads CASSPTGNGYTF. In DNA, the CDR3 is TGTGCCAGCAGCCCGACAGGTAATGGCTACACCTTC.